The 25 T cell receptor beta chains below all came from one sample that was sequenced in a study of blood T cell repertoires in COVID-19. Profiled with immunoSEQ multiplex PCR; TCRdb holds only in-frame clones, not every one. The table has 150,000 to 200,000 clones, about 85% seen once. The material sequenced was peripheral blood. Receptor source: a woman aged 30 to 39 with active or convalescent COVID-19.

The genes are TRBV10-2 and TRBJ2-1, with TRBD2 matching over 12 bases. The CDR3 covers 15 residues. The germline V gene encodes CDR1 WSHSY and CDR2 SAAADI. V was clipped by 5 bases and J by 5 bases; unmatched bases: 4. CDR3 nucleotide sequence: TGCGCCAGCAGTCCCGGACTAGCGGGACACAATGAGCAGTTCTTC. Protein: CASSPGLAGHNEQFF.

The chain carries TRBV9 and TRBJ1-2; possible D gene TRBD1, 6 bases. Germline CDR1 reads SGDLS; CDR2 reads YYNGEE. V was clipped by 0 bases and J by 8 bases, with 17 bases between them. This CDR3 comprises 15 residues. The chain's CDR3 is CASSVGPMGAQGYTF. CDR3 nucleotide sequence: TGTGCCAGCAGCGTAGGACCAATGGGGGCGCAGGGCTACACCTTC.

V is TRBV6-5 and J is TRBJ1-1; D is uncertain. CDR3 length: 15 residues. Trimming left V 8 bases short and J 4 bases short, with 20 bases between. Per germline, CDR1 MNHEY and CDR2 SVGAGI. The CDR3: CASAPSPLRVTEAFF. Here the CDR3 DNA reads TGTGCCAGCGCCCCTTCGCCCTTACGGGTCACTGAAGCTTTCTTT.

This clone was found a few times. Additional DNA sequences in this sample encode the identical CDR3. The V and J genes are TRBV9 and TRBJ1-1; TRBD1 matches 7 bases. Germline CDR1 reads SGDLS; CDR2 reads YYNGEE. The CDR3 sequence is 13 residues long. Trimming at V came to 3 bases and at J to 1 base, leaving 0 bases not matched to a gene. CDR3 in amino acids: CASSGQGNTEAFF. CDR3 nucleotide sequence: TGTGCCAGCAGCGGACAGGGGAACACTGAAGCTTTCTTT.

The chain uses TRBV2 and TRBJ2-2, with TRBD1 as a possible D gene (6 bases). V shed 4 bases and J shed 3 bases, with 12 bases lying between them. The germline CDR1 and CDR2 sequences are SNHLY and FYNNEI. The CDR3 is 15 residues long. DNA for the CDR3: TGTGCCAGCAGTGGATCGGACAGCTACACCGGGGAGCTGTTTTTT. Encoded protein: CASSGSDSYTGELFF.

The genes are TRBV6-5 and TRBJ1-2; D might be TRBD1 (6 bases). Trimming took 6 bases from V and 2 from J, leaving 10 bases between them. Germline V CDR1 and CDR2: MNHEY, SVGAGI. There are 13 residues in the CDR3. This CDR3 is CASRRQENYGYTF. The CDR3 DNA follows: TGTGCCAGCAGAAGACAGGAAAACTATGGCTACACCTTC.

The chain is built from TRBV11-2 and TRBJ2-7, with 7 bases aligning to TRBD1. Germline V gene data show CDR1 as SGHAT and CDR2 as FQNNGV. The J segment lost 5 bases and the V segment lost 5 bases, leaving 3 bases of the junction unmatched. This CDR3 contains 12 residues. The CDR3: CASSPQGDEQYF. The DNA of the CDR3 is TGTGCCAGCAGCCCTCAGGGGGACGAGCAGTACTTC.

CDR3 sequence (DNA): TGTGCCAGCAGAGCTACTAGCGGGGTCGGCAATGAGCAGTTCTTC. As protein: CASRATSGVGNEQFF. The chain combines TRBV28 with TRBJ2-1, with 10 nucleotides matching TRBD2. V lost 6 bases to trimming and J lost 6 bases; unmatched junction nucleotides: 8. This CDR3 has 15 residues. In germline, CDR1 is MDHEN, CDR2 SYDVKM.

CDR3 protein: CASSVNRVGPGELFF. As DNA, the CDR3 is TGTGCCAGCAGCGTAAACAGGGTCGGCCCCGGGGAGCTGTTTTTT. The chain joins TRBV7-8 to TRBJ2-2, with a possible D match to TRBD1 (6 bases). CDR3 length: 15 residues. The germline CDR1 and CDR2 sequences are SGHVS and FQNEAQ. Trimming left V 5 bases short and J 6 bases short, with 16 bases between.

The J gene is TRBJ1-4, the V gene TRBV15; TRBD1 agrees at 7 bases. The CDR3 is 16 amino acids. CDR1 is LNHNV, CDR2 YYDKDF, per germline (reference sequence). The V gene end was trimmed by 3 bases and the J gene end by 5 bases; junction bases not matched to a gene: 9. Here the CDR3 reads CATSRDAGQRNEKLFF. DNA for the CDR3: TGTGCCACCAGCAGGGATGCGGGACAGAGAAATGAAAAACTGTTTTTT.

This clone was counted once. The CDR3, as DNA: TGTGCCAGCAGGAGGGGACAGGGAGATGGCTACACCTTC. Its protein is CASRRGQGDGYTF. The V and J genes are TRBV6-5 and TRBJ1-2, with TRBD1 matching over 9 bases. The length of the CDR3 is 13 residues. Germline assignment: CDR1 MNHEY and CDR2 SVGAGI. The ends lost 6 bases at V and 6 bases at J; junction bases unmatched: 5.

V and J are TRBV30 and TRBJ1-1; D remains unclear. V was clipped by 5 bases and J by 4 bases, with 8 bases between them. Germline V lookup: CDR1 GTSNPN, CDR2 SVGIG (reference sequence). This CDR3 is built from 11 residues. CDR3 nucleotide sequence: TGTGCCTGGGGGGTGAGCACTGAAGCTTTCTTT. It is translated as CAWGVSTEAFF.

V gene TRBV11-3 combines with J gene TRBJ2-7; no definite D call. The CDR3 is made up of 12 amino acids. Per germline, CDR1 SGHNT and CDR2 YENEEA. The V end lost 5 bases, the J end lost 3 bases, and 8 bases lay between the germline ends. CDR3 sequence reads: CASSALDYEQYF. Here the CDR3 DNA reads TGTGCCAGCAGCGCCTTAGACTACGAGCAGTACTTC. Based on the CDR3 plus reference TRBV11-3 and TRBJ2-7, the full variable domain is EAGVVQSPRYKIIEKKQPVAFWCNPISGHNTLYWYLQNLGQGPELLIRYENEEAVDDSQLPKDRFSAERLKGVDSTLKIQPAELGDSAVYLCASSALDYEQYFGPGTRLTVT.

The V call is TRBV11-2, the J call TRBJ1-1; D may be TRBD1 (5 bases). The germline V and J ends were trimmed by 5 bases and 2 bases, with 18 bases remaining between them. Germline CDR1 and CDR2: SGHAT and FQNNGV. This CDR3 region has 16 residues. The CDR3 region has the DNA TGTGCCAGCAGCCCCTGGGGGGGTGGAGAAAACACTGAAGCTTTCTTT. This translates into CASSPWGGGENTEAFF.

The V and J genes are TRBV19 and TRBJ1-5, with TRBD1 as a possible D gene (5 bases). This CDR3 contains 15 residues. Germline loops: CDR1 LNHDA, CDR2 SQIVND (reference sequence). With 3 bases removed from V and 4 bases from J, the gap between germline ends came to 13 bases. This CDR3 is CASSILWGDNQPQHF. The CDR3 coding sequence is TGTGCCAGTAGTATTCTTTGGGGGGATAATCAGCCCCAGCATTTT.

CDR3 coding DNA: TGTGCCAGCAGTAGACAGGGGGCTTTCACAGATACGCAGTATTTT. Amino acid sequence: CASSRQGAFTDTQYF. The rearrangement links TRBV6-5 to TRBJ2-3; 10 nucleotides line up with TRBD1. CDR3 length: 15 residues. The V gene's germline CDR1 is MNHEY and CDR2 SVGAGI. J gave up 2 bases and V 5 bases, and 4 bases lay outside the gene matches.

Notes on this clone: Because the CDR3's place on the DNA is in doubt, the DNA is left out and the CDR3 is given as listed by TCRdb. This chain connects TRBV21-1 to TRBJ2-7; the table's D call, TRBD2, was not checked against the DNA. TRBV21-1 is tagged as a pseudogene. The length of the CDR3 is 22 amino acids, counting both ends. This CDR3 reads CASSSLGPFGAGIFNWGSEQYF.

DNA of the CDR3: TGTGCCAGTAGCACTATAGGTCAGCCCCAGCATTTT. Amino acids: CASSTIGQPQHF. The J gene is TRBJ1-5, the V gene TRBV19; D gene uncertain. The CDR3 length is 12 residues. Trimming took 6 bases from V and 6 from J, leaving 9 bases between them. CDR1 is LNHDA, CDR2 SQIVND, per germline (reference sequence).

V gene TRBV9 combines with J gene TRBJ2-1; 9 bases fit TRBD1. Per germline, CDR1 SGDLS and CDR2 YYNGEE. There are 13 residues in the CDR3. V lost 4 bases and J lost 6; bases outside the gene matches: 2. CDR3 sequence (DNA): TGTGCCAGCAGCCGGGACAGGGTCAATGAGCAGTTCTTC. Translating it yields CASSRDRVNEQFF.

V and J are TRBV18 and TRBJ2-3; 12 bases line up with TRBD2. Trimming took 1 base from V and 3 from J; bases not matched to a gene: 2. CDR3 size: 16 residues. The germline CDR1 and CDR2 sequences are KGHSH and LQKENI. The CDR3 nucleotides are TGTGCCAGCTCACCACAGACTAGCGGGAGTACAGATACGCAGTATTTT. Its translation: CASSPQTSGSTDTQYF.

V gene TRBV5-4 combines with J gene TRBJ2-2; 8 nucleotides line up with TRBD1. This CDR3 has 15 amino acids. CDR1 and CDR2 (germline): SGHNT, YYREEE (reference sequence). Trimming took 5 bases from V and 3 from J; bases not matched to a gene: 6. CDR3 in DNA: TGTGCCAGCAGATGGACAGGGACCTACACCGGGGAGCTGTTTTTT. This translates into CASRWTGTYTGELFF.

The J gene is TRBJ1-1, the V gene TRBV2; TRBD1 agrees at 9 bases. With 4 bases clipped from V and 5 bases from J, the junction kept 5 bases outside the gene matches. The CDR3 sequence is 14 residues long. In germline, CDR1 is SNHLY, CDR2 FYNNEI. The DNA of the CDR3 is TGTGCCAGCAGTGTACAGGGGGCTGAGACTGAAGCTTTCTTT. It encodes CASSVQGAETEAFF. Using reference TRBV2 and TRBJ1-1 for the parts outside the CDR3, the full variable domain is EPEVTQTPSHQVTQMGQEVILRCVPISNHLYFYWYRQILGQKVEFLVSFYNNEISEKSEIFDDQFSVERPDGSNFTLKIRSTKLEDSAMYFCASSVQGAETEAFFGQGTRLTVV.

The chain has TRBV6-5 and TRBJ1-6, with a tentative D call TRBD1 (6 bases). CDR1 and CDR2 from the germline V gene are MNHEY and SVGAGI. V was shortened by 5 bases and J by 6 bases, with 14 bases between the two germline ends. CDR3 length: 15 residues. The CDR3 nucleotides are TGTGCCAGCAGTCCAAACGGACAGTCTAATTCACCCCTCCACTTT. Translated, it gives CASSPNGQSNSPLHF.

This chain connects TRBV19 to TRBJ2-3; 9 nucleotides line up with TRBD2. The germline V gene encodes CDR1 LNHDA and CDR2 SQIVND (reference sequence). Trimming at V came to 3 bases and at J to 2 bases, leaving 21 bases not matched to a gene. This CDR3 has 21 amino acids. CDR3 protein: CASSIIAGAHHSGRPTDTQYF. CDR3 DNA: TGTGCCAGTAGTATTATAGCGGGGGCACACCATTCGGGGCGACCCACAGATACGCAGTATTTT.

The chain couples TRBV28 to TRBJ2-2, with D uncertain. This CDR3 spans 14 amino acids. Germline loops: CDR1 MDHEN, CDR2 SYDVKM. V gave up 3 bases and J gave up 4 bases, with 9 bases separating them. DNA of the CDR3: TGTGCCAGCAGTTTGGCAGTTCCCACCGGGGAGCTGTTTTTT. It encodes CASSLAVPTGELFF.